The clone carrying this T cell receptor beta chain was counted only a few times. This specimen belongs to a study of blood T cell repertoires in COVID-19. About the research overall: Donors in the United States, Italy and Spain gave samples during acute or convalescent COVID-19.

Original processing notes: Amplification of reference gene primers provided the estimated nucleated cell counts. TCRdb's table, derived via immunoSEQ multiplex PCR, lists solely in-frame clones and lacks some. The DNA was the basis for D and trimming; V, J and clone size are from that table. The sample contains approximately 210,000 clones, around 84% of which appear only once. This CDR3 has 12 residues. Per the germline V gene, CDR1 is SNHLY and CDR2 is FYNNEI. The V end was cut by 7 bases, the J end by 9 bases, with 13 bases between. The sequence was obtained from a human donor in a cohort sampled during active COVID-19. The V call is TRBV2, the J call TRBJ2-1; D is undetermined. Material for sequencing was peripheral blood. CDR3 sequence reads: CASTLGVGEQFF. The CDR3 nucleotides are TGTGCCAGCACCTTAGGAGTAGGTGAGCAGTTCTTC.